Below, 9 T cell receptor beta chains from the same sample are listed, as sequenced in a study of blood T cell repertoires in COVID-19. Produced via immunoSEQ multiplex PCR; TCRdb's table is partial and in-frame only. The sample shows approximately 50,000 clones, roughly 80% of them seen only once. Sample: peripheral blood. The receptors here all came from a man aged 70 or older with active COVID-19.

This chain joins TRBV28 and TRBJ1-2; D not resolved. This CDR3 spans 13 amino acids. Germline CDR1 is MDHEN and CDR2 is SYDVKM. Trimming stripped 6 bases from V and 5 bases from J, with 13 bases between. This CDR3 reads CASRMPSLYGYTF. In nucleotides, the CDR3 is TGTGCCAGCAGGATGCCCTCCCTATATGGCTACACCTTC.

The CDR3 here is CASSQDRIQETQYF. DNA for the CDR3: TGTGCCAGCAGTCAGGACAGGATACAAGAGACCCAGTACTTC. This rearrangement joins TRBV28 to TRBJ2-5; 7 nucleotides align to TRBD1. This CDR3 has 14 residues. With V trimmed by 5 bases and J by 2 bases, 5 bases remained unmatched. Germline CDR1 MDHEN, CDR2 SYDVKM.

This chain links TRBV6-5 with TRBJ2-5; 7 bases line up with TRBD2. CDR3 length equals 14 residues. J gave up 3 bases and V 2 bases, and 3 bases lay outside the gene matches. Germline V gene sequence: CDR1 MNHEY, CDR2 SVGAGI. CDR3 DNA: TGTGCCAGCAGTTACGGCGGGAGTGAAGAGACCCAGTACTTC. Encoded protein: CASSYGGSEETQYF.

The CDR3 sequence is CASSPPRLAGLPSVYNEQFF. The CDR3 bases are TGTGCCAGCTCACCACCGCGGCTAGCGGGCCTCCCTTCAGTCTACAATGAGCAGTTCTTC. The V gene is TRBV18, the J gene TRBJ2-1; 8 bases fit TRBD2. V shed 0 bases, J shed 3 bases, and the junction held 16 bases outside the gene matches. The CDR3 contains 20 residues. Germline V CDR1 and CDR2: KGHSH, LQKENI.

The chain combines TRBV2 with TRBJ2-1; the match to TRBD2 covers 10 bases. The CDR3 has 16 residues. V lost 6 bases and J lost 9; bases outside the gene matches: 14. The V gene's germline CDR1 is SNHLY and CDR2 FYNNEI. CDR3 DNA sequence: TGTGCCAGCAGGCCCATACCAGCGGGAGGGCCCGTTGAGCAGTTCTTC. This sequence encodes CASRPIPAGGPVEQFF.

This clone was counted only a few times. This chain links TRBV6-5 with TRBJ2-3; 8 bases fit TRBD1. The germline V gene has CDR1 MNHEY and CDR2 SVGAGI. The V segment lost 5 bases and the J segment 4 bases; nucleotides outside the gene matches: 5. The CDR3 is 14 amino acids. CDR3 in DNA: TGTGCCAGCAGTCCGGACAGGGTGTCAGATACGCAGTATTTT. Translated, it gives CASSPDRVSDTQYF.

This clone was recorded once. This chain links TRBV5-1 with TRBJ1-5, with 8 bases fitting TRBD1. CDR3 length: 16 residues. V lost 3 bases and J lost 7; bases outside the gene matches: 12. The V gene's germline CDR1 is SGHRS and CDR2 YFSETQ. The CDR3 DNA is TGCGCCAGCAGCTCGGACAGGGCACCCCTAGTACAGCCCCAGCATTTT. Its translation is CASSSDRAPLVQPQHF.

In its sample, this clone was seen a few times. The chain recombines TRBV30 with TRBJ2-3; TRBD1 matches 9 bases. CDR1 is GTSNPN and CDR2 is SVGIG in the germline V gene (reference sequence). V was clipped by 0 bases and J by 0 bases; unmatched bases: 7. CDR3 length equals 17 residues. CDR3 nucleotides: TGTGCCTGGAGTGTAATGGGAGGACAGGGGAGCACAGATACGCAGTATTTT. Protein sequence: CAWSVMGGQGSTDTQYF.

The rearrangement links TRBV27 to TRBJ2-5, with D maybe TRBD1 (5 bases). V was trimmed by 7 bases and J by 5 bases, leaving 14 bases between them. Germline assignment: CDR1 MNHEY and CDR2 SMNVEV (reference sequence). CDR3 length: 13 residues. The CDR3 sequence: CASIDPGLETQYF. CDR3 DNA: TGTGCCAGCATAGACCCAGGGTTGGAGACCCAGTACTTC.